A single count supports the clone carrying this T cell receptor beta chain. Its antigen remains unknown. Here immunoSEQ multiplex PCR was the method, and the copy in TCRdb shows in-frame clones only, minus some. The sample has over 85,000 clones, 85% to 95% seen once. This sample is drawn from a study of T cell responses to AZD1222 COVID-19 vaccine. V trimming: 4 bases; J trimming: 2 bases; junction bases outside the gene matches: 5. Germline V gives CDR1 SGDLS, CDR2 YYNGEE. CDR3 length: 16 residues. Points from the study as a whole: The study found vaccine-associated CD4 TCRs spanning spike, dominant at 160-218 and 743-854.

The rearrangement uses TRBV9 and TRBJ2-7; TRBD2 agrees at 14 bases. The receptor comes from an adult in good health. Sequences were derived from peripheral blood, sampled on day 0 of AZD1222 vaccination. The DNA for the CDR3 is TGTGCCAGCAGCACCGGACTAGCGGGAGGCACCTACGAGCAGTACTTC. It specifies CASSTGLAGGTYEQYF.